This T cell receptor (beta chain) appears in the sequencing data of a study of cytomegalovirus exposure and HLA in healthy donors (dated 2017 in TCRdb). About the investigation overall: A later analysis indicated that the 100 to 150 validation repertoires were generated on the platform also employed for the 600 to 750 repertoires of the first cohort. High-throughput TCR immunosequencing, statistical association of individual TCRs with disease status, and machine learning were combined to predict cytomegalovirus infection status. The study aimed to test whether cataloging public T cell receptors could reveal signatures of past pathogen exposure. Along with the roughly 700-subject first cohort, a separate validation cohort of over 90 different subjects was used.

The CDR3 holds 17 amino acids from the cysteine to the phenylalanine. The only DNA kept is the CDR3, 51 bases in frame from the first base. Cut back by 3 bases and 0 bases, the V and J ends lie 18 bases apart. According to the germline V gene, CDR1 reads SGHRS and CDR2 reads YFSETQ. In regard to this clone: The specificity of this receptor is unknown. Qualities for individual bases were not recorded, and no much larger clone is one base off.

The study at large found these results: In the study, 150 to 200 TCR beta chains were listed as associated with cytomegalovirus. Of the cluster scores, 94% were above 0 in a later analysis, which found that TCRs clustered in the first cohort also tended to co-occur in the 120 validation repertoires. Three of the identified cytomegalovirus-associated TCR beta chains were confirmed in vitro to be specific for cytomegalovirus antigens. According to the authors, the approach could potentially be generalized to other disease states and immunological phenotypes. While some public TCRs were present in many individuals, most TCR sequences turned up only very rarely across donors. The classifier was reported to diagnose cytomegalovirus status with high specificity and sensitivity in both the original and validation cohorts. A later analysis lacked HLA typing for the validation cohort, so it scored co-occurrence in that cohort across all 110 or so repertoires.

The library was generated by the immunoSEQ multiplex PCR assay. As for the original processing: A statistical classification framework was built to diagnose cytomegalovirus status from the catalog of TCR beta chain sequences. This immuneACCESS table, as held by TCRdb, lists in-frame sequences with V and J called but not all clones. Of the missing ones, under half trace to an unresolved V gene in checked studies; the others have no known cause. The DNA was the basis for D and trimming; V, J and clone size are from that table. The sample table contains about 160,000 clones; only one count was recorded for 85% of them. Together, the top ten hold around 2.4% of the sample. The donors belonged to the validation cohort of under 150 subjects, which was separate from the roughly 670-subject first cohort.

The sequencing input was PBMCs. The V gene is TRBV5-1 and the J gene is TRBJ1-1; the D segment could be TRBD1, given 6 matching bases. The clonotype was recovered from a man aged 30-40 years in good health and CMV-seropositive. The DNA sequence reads TGCGCCAGCAGCTGGGTCCCAAAGTCAGGGGTGAACACTGAAGCTTTCTTT. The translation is CASSWVPKSGVNTEAFF.